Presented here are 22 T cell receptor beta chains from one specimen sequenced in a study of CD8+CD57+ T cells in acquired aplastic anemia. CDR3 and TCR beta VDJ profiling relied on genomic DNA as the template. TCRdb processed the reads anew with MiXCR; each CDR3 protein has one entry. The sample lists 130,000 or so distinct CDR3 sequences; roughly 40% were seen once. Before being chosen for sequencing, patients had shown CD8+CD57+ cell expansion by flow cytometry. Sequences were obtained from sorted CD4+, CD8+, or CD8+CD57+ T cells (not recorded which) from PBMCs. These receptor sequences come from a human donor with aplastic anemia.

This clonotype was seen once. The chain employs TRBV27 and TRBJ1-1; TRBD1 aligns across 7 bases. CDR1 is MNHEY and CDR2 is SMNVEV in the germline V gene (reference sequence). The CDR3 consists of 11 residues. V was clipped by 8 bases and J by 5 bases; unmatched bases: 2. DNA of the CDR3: TGTGCCAGCTCAGGGGGTACTGAAGCTTTCTTT. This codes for CASSGGTEAFF.

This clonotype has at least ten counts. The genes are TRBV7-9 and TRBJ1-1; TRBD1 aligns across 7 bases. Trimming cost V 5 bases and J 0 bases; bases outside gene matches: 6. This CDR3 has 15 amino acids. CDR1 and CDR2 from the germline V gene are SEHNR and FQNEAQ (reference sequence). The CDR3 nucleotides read TGTGCCAGCAGCCGCCCGGACAGGATGAACACTGAAGCTTTCTTT. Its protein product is CASSRPDRMNTEAFF.

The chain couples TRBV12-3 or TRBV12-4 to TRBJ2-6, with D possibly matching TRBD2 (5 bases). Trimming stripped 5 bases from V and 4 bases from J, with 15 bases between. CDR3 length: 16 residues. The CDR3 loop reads CASSLAGNWGANVLTF. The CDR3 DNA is TGTGCCAGCAGTCTCGCCGGGAACTGGGGGGCCAACGTCCTGACTTTC.

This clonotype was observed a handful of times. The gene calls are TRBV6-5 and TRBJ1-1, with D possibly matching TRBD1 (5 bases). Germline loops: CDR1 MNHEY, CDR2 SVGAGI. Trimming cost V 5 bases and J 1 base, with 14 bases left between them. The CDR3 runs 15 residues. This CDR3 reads CASSTPRGRNTEAFF. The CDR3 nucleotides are TGTGCCAGCAGTACACCACGGGGGAGGAACACTGAAGCTTTCTTT.

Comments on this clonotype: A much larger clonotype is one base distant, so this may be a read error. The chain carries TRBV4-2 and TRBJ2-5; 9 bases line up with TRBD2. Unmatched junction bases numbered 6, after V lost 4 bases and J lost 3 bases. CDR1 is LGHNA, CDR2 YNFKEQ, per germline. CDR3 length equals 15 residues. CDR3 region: CASSLRGGGEETQYF. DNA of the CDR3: TGTGCCAGCAGCCTACGAGGCGGGGGGGAAGAGACCCAGTACTTC.

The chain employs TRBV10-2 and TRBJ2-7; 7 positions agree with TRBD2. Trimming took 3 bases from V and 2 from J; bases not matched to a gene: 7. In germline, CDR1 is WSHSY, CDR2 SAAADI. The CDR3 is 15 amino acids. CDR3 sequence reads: CASSDQGGSAYEQYF. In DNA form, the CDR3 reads TGCGCCAGCAGTGATCAGGGCGGGAGTGCCTACGAGCAGTACTTC.

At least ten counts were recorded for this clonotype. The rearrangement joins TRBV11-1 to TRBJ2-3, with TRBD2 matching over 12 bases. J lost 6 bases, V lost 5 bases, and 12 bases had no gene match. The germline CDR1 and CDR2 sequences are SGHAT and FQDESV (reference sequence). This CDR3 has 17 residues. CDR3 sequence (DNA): TGTGCCAGCAGCCCGCGAGGGCTAGCGGGGGGGACGGATACGCAGTATTTT. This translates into CASSPRGLAGGTDTQYF.

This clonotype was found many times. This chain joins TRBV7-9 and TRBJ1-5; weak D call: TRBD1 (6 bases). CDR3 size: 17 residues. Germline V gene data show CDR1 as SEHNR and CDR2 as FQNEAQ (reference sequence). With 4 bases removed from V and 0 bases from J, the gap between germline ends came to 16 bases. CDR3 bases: TGTGCCAGCAGCTACTGGGGAGGGGGAAATAGCAATCAGCCCCAGCATTTT. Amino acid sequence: CASSYWGGGNSNQPQHF.

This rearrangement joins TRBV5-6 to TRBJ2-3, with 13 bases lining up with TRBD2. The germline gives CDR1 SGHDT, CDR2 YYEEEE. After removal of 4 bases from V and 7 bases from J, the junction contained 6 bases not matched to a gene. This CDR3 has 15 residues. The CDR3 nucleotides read TGTGCCAGCAGCCTGGGACTAGCGGGGCGATATACGCAGTATTTT. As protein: CASSLGLAGRYTQYF.

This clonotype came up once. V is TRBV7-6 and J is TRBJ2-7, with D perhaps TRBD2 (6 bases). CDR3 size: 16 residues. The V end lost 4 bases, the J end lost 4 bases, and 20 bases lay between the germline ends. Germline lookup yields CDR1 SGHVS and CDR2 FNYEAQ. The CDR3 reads CASSSIRWGDGYEQYF. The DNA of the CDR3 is TGTGCCAGCAGCTCAATAAGGTGGGGGGACGGGTACGAGCAGTACTTC.

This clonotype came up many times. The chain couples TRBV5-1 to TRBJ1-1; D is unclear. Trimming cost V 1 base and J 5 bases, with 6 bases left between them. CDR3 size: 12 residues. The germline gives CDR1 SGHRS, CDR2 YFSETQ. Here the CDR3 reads CASSLLGTEAFF. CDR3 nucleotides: TGCGCCAGCAGCTTGTTGGGGACTGAAGCTTTCTTT.

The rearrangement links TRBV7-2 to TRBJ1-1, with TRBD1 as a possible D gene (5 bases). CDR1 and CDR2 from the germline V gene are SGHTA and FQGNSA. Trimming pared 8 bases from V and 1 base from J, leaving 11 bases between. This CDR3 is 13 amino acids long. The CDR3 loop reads CASSPRGNTEAFF. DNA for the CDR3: TGTGCCAGCTCCCCGAGGGGGAACACTGAAGCTTTCTTT.

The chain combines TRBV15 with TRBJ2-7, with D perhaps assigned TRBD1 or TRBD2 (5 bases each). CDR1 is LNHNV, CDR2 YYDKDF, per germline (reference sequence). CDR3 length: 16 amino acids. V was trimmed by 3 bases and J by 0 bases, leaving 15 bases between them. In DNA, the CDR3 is TGTGCCACCAGCAGCCAGGGACCCTCCACCTCCTACGAGCAGTACTTC. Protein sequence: CATSSQGPSTSYEQYF.

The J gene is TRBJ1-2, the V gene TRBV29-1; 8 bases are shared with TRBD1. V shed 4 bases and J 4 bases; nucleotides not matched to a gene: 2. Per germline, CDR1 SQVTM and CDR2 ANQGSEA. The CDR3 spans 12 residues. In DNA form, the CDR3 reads TGCAGCGTTGGACAGGGGACCTATGGCTACACCTTC. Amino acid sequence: CSVGQGTYGYTF. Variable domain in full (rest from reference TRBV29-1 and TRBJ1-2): SAVISQKPSRDICQRGTSLTIQCQVDSQVTMMFWYRQQPGQSLTLIATANQGSEATYESGFVIDKFPISRPNLTFSTLTVSNMSPEDSSIYLCSVGQGTYGYTFGSGTRLTVV.

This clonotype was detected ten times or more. The CDR3 sequence: CASSGRRNNQPQHF. The CDR3 region has the DNA TGTGCCAGCAGTGGGAGACGGAACAATCAGCCCCAGCATTTT. The chain uses TRBV2 and TRBJ1-5, with D unresolved. V dropped 4 bases and J dropped 3 bases, with 10 bases sitting between them. Per germline, CDR1 SNHLY and CDR2 FYNNEI. CDR3 length: 14 residues.

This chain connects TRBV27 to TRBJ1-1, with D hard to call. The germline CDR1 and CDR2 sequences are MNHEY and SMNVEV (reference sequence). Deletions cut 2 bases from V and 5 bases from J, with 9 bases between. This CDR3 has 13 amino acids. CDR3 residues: CASSLQDGTEAFF. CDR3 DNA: TGTGCCAGCAGTTTACAGGACGGAACTGAAGCTTTCTTT.

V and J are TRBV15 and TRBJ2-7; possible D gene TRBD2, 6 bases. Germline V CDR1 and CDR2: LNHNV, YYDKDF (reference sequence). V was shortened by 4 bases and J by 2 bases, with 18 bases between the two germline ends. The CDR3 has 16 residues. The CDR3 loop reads CATSTHWRARAYEQYF. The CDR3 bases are TGTGCCACCAGCACCCATTGGAGGGCGAGAGCCTACGAGCAGTACTTC.

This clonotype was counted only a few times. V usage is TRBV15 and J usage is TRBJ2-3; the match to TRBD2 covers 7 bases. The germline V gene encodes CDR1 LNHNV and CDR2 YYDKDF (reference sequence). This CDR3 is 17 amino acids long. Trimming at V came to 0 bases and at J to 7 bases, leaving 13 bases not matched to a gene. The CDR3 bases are TGTGCCACCAGCAGAGATAGAAGCGGGGACCTACGTCATACGCAGTATTTT. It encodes CATSRDRSGDLRHTQYF.

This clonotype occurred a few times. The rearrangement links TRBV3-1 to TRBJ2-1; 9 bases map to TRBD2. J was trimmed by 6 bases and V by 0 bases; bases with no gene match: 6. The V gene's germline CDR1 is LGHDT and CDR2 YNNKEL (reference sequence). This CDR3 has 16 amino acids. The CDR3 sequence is CASSQDLGLASNEQFF. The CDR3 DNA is TGTGCCAGCAGCCAAGATCTGGGACTAGCTTCCAATGAGCAGTTCTTC.

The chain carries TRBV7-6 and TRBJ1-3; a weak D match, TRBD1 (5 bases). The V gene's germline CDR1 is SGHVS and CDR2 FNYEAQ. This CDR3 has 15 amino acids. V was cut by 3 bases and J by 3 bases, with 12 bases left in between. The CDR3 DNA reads TGTGCCAGCAGCTTCCTAGGGGAAGGTGGAAACACCATATATTTT. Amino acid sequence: CASSFLGEGGNTIYF. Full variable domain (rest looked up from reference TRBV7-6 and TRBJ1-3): GAGVSQSPRYKVTKRGQDVALRCDPISGHVSLYWYRQALGQGPEFLTYFNYEAQQDKSGLPNDRFSAERPEGSISTLTIQRTEQRDSAMYRCASSFLGEGGNTIYFGEGSWLTVV.

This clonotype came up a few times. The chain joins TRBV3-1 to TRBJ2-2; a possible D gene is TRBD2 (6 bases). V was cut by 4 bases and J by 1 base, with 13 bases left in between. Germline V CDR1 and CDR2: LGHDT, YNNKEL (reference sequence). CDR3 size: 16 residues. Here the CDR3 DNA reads TGTGCCAGCAGCCCTAAGGGACTTCTGAACACCGGGGAGCTGTTTTTT. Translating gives CASSPKGLLNTGELFF.

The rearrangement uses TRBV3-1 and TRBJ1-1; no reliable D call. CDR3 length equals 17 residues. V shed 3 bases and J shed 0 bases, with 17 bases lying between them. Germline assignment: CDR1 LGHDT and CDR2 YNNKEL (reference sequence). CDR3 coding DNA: TGTGCCAGCAGCCAGGGTTTCGGGTCGAACATGAACACTGAAGCTTTCTTT. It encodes CASSQGFGSNMNTEAFF.